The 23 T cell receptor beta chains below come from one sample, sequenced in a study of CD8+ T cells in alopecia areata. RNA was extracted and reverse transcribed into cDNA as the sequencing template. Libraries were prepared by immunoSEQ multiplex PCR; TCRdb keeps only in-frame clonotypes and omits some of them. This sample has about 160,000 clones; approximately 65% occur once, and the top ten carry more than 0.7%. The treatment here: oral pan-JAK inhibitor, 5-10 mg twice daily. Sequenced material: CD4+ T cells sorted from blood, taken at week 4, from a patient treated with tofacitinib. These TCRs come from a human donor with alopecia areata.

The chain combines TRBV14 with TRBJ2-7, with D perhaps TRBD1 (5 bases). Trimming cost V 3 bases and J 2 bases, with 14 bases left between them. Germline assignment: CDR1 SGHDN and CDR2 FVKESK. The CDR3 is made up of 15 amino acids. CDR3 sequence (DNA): TGTGCCAGCAGCCAGGGCCCCGACAGACCCTACGAGCAGTACTTC. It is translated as CASSQGPDRPYEQYF.

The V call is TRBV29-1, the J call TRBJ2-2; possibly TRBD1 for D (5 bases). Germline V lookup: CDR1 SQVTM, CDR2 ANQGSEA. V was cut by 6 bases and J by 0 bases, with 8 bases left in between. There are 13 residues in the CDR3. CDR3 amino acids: CSVDNANTGELFF. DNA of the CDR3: TGCAGCGTGGACAACGCGAACACCGGGGAGCTGTTTTTT.

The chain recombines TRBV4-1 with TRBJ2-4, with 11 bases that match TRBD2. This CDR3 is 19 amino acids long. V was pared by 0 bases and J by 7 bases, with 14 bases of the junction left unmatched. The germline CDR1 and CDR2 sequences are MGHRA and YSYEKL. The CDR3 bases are TGCGCCAGCAGCCAAGAAGAGGGTACTAGCGGGGGCCTATTGAACATTCAGTACTTC. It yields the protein CASSQEEGTSGGLLNIQYF.

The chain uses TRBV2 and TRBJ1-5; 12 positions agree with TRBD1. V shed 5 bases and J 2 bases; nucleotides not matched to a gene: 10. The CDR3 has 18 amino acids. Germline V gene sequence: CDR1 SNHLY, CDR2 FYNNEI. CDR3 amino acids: CASSPRDRGRLGNQPQHF. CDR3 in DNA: TGTGCCAGCAGTCCCCGGGACAGGGGGCGTCTAGGCAATCAGCCCCAGCATTTT.

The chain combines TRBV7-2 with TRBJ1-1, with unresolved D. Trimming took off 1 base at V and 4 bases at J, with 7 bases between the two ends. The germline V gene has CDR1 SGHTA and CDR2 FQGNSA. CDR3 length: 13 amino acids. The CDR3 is CASSLGQFTEAFF. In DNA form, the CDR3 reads TGTGCCAGCAGCTTAGGGCAGTTCACTGAAGCTTTCTTT.

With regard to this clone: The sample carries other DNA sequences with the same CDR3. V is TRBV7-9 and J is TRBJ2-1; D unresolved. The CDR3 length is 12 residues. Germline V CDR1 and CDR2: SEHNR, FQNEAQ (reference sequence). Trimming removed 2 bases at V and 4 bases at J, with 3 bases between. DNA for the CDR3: TGTGCCAGCAGCTTAAGTTACAATGAGCAGTTCTTC. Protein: CASSLSYNEQFF. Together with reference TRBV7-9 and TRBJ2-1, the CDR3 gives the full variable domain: DTGVSQNPRHKITKRGQNVTFRCDPISEHNRLYWYRQTLGQGPEFLTYFQNEAQLEKSRLLSDRFSAERPKGSFSTLEIQRTEQGDSAMYLCASSLSYNEQFFGPGTRLTVL.

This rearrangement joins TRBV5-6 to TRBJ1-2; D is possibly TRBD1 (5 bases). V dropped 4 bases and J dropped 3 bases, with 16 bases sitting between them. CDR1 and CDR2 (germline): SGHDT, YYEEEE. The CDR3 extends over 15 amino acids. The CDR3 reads CASSPRLGTHYGYTF. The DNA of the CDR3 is TGTGCCAGCAGCCCGAGGTTGGGGACGCACTATGGCTACACCTTC.

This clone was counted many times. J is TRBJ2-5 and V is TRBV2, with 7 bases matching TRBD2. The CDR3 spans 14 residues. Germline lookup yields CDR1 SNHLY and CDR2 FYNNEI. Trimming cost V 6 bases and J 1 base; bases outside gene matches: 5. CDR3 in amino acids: CASRVLAIQETQYF. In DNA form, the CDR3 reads TGTGCCAGCAGGGTACTAGCGATCCAAGAGACCCAGTACTTC.

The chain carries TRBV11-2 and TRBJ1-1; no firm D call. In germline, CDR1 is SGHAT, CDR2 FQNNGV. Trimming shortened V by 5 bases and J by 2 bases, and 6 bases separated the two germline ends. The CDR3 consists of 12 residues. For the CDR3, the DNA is TGTGCCAGCAGCCCACACAACACTGAAGCTTTCTTT. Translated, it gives CASSPHNTEAFF.

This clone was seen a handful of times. The CDR3 nucleotides read TGTGCCAGATCCTTGGGTTCCACAGATACGCAGTATTTT. This gives the protein CARSLGSTDTQYF. V and J are TRBV7-9 and TRBJ2-3; D is ambiguous. The CDR3 spans 13 residues. Trimming took off 9 bases at V and 2 bases at J, with 12 bases between the two ends. Germline V CDR1 and CDR2: SEHNR, FQNEAQ (reference sequence).

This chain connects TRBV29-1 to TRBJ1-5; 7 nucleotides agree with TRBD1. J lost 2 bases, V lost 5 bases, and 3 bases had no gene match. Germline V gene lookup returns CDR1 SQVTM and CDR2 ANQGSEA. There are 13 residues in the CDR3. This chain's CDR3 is CSVSGGRNQPQHF. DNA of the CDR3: TGCAGCGTTTCAGGGGGTCGCAATCAGCCCCAGCATTTT. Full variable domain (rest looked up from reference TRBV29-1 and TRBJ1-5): SAVISQKPSRDICQRGTSLTIQCQVDSQVTMMFWYRQQPGQSLTLIATANQGSEATYESGFVIDKFPISRPNLTFSTLTVSNMSPEDSSIYLCSVSGGRNQPQHFGDGTRLSIL.

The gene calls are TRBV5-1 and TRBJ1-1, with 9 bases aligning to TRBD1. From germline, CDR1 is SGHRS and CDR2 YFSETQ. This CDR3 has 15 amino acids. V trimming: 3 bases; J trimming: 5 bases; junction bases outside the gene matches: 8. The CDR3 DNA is TGCGCCAGCAGCTCGGGACAGGGTATTGGGACTGAAGCTTTCTTT. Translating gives CASSSGQGIGTEAFF.

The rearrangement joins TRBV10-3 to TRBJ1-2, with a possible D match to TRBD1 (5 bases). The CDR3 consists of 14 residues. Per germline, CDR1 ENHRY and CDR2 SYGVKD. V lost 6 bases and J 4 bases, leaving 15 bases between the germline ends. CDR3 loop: CAISNAGPSYGYTF. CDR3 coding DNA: TGTGCCATCAGCAATGCGGGACCAAGCTATGGCTACACCTTC.

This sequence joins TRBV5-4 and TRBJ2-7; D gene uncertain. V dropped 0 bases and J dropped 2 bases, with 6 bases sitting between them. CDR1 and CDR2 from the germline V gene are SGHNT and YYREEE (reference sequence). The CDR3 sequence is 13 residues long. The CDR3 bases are TGTGCCAGCAGCTTGGGGTTACCCTACGAGCAGTACTTC. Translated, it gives CASSLGLPYEQYF.

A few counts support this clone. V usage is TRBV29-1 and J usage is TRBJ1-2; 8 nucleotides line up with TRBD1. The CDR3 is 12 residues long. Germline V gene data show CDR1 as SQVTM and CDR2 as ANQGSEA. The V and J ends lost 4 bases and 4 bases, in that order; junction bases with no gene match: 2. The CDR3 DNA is TGCAGCGTTGGGACAGGGCTCTATGGCTACACCTTC. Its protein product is CSVGTGLYGYTF.

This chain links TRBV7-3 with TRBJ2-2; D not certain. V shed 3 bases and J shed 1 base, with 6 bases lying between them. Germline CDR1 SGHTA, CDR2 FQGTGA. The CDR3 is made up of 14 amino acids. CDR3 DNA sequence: TGTGCCAGCAGCTTCAGTCTGAACACCGGGGAGCTGTTTTTT. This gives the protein CASSFSLNTGELFF.

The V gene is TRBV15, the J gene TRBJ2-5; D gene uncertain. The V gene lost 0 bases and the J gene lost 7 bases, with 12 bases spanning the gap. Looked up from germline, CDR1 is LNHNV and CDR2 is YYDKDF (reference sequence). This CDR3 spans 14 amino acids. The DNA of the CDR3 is TGTGCCACCAGCAGAGACCAGGCTGGCGGGACCCAGTACTTC. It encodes CATSRDQAGGTQYF. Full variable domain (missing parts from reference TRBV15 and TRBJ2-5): DAMVIQNPRYQVTQFGKPVTLSCSQTLNHNVMYWYQQKSSQAPKLLFHYYDKDFNNEADTPDNFQSRRPNTSFCFLDIRSPGLGDTAMYLCATSRDQAGGTQYFGPGTRLLVL.

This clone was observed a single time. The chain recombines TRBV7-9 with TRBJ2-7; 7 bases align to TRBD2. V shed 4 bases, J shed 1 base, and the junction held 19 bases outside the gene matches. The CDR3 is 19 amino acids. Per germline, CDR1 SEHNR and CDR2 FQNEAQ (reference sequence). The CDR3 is CASSWTRAVWDHKSYEQYF. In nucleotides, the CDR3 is TGTGCCAGCAGCTGGACTAGGGCTGTCTGGGACCATAAATCCTACGAGCAGTACTTC.

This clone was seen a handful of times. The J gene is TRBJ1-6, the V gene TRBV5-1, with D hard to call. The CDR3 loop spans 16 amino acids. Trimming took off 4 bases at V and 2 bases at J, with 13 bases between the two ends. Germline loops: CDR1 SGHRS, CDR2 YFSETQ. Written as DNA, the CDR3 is TGCGCCAGCAGCCCTAGCCCGGTCACCTATAATTCACCCCTCCACTTT. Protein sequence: CASSPSPVTYNSPLHF.

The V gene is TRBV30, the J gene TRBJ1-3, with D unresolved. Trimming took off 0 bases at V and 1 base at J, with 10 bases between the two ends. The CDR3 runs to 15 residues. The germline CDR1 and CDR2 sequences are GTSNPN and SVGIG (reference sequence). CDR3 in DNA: TGTGCCTGGAGTGTACTTCAGCGATCTGGAAACACCATATATTTT. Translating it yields CAWSVLQRSGNTIYF.

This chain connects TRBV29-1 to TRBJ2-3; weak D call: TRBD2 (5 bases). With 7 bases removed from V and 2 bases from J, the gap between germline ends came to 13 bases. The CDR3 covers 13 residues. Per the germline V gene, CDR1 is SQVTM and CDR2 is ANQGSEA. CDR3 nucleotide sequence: TGCAGCGGCAACGCGGGTCCCACAGATACGCAGTATTTT. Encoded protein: CSGNAGPTDTQYF.

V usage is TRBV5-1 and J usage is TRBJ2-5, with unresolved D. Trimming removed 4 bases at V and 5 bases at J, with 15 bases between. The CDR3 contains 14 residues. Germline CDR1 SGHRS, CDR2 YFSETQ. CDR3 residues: CASSPAVQDETQYF. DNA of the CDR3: TGCGCCAGCAGCCCGGCCGTCCAGGACGAGACCCAGTACTTC.

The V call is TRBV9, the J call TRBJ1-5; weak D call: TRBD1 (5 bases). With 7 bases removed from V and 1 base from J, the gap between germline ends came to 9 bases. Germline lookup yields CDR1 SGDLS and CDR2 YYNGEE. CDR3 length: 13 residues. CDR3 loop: CASGQGSNQPQHF. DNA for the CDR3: TGTGCCAGCGGACAAGGGAGCAATCAGCCCCAGCATTTT. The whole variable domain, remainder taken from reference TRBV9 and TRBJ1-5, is DSGVTQTPKHLITATGQRVTLRCSPRSGDLSVYWYQQSLDQGLQFLIQYYNGEERAKGNILERFSAQQFPDLHSELNLSSLELGDSALYFCASGQGSNQPQHFGDGTRLSIL.